These T cell receptor beta chains were read from a single sample in a study of blood T cell repertoires in COVID-19. The assay was immunoSEQ multiplex PCR, and TCRdb's table has in-frame clones only and misses some. The data hold about 200,000 clones, with around nine tenths observed a single time. Source material: peripheral blood. All receptors come from a man aged 60-69 years with acute or convalescent COVID-19. The CDR3 runs from the conserved cysteine through the conserved F or W. A D gene is named only where the DNA matches it firmly. Expanded clones are given a class, and other clones once, few, many or no size at all.

V gene,J gene,clone size,D gene,CDR3 DNA,CDR3 protein
TRBV5-1,TRBJ2-4,.,.,TGCGCCAGCAGCTTGGGAGCAGGGGACATTCAGTACTTC,CASSLGAGDIQYF
TRBV11-1,TRBJ2-3,.,.,TGTGCCAGCAGCTTACAGCCGGGGGTTAGCACAGATACGCAGTATTTT,CASSLQPGVSTDTQYF
TRBV18,TRBJ2-5,.,.,TGTGCCAGCTCACCAGTAGAAGAGACCCAGTACTTC,CASSPVEETQYF
TRBV10-3,TRBJ2-3,.,.,TGTGCCATCAGTGAGTCGAGGCGGGATACAGATACGCAGTATTTT,CAISESRRDTDTQYF
TRBV14,TRBJ2-4,.,TRBD1,TGTGCCAGCAGCCCCCTAGACAGGGGCCAAGCCAAAAACATTCAGTACTTC,CASSPLDRGQAKNIQYF
TRBV28,TRBJ1-2,.,.,TGTGCCAGCAGCAGCAGTTTCTGGAGCTATGGCTACACCTTC,CASSSSFWSYGYTF
TRBV5-1,TRBJ2-5,.,TRBD2,TGCGCCAGCAAACCCCATGGGACTAGGGAAGAGACCCAGTACTTC,CASKPHGTREETQYF
TRBV5-1,TRBJ2-7,.,TRBD1,TGCGCCAGCAGCACAGGGACAGCCGACGTTGCTTACGAGCAGTACTTC,CASSTGTADVAYEQYF
TRBV7-2,TRBJ1-5,.,.,TGTGCCAGCAGCCGTTCGGGACAAATCAATCAGCCCCAGCATTTT,CASSRSGQINQPQHF
TRBV4-3,TRBJ1-1,.,.,TGCGCCAGCCAAACGTCGCAGGGGAACACTGAAGCTTTCTTT,CASQTSQGNTEAFF
TRBV6-4,TRBJ1-3,.,TRBD1,TGTGCCAGCAGACAGGACAGGGCTGGAAACACCATATATTTT,CASRQDRAGNTIYF
TRBV30,TRBJ1-2,once,.,TGTGCCTGGAGTGTACTGGGGGGAGTCCCTTATGGCTACACCTTC,CAWSVLGGVPYGYTF
TRBV18,TRBJ2-5,.,.,TGTGCCAGCTCACCACAATATACGGACCAAGAGACCCAGTACTTC,CASSPQYTDQETQYF
TRBV9,TRBJ2-3,.,TRBD2,TGTGCCAGCAGCGTGACTAGCGGGGAGTTCCCTAGCACAGATACGCAGTATTTT,CASSVTSGEFPSTDTQYF
TRBV12-3/TRBV12-4,TRBJ2-5,.,TRBD1,TGTGCCAGCAGTCCCGGGACAGGGACGGCCCAGTACTTC,CASSPGTGTAQYF
TRBV27,TRBJ2-1,.,TRBD2,TGTGCCAGCAGCCCGGGCCCGGGACTAGCGACCTACAATGAGCAGTTCTTC,CASSPGPGLATYNEQFF
TRBV10-3,TRBJ1-1,.,.,TGTGCCATCAGCATCCAGGAAAACACTGAAGCTTTCTTT,CAISIQENTEAFF
TRBV28,TRBJ1-2,.,TRBD1,TGTGCCAGCAACTCCCGGGACAGGGTCGTTTCGAACTATGGCTACACCTTC,CASNSRDRVVSNYGYTF
TRBV29-1,TRBJ1-2,.,TRBD1,TGCAGCGTTGACAGACAGGGGGCGCTTTCAAATGGCTACACCTTC,CSVDRQGALSNGYTF
TRBV27,TRBJ2-7,.,TRBD1,TGTGCCAGCAGTTTAAGCATTTCAGGGGGCGACGAGCAGTACTTC,CASSLSISGGDEQYF
TRBV5-1,TRBJ1-1,.,.,TGCGCCAGCAGCAACCAGGGGCCGAACACTGAAGCTTTCTTT,CASSNQGPNTEAFF
TRBV27,TRBJ1-5,once,.,TGTGCCAGCAGTTTAAGTTGGGCAGGGCAAAGCAATCAGCCCCAGCATTTT,CASSLSWAGQSNQPQHF
TRBV6-2/TRBV6-3,TRBJ2-1,.,TRBD2,TGTGCCAGCAGTCCAAGTAGCGGGGAGGATGAGCAGTTCTTC,CASSPSSGEDEQFF
TRBV27,TRBJ1-2,.,.,TGTGCCAGCGGTGGCTACTATGGCTACACCTTC,CASGGYYGYTF
TRBV6-2/TRBV6-3,TRBJ2-7,.,.,TGTGCCAGCAGTTACTCATCAGGTTCTTACGAGCAGTACTTC,CASSYSSGSYEQYF
TRBV2,TRBJ1-4,.,TRBD1,TGTGCCAGCAGTGTGGGGACAGGGGGCAATGAAAAACTGTTTTTT,CASSVGTGGNEKLFF
TRBV23-1,TRBJ2-3,.,.,TGCGCCAGCAGTCAATTGGGCGGGCCAACGCAGTATTTT,CASSQLGGPTQYF
TRBV4-1,TRBJ1-5,.,.,TGCGCCAGCAGCCCGAGCCCCGCCAGGGTGGGTTATCAGCCCCAGCATTTT,CASSPSPARVGYQPQHF
TRBV21-1,TRBJ1-5,once,.,TGTGCCAGCAGCAAAACCGAGAGACAGGGGCATCAGCCCCAGCATTTT,CASSKTERQGHQPQHF
TRBV3-1/TRBV3-2,TRBJ1-2,.,.,TGTGCCAGCAGCTCTTATAGGGGCAGGGAAGCTAACTATGGCTACACCTTC,CASSSYRGREANYGYTF
TRBV20-1,TRBJ1-4,.,.,TGCAGTGCTAGTACAGGGACCCGGGTTGAAAAACTGTTTTTT,CSASTGTRVEKLFF
TRBV20-1,TRBJ2-1,few,.,TGCAGTGCCAGTGGGAGCCCAGATTCCTACAATGAGCAGTTCTTC,CSASGSPDSYNEQFF
TRBV2,TRBJ2-3,.,.,TGTGCCAGCAGCCCCCAGGGCAGACCTATTAGCACAGATACGCAGTATTTT,CASSPQGRPISTDTQYF
TRBV25-1,TRBJ2-5,.,TRBD1,TGTGCCAGCAGTCACCCCCTGGACAGGGTGGGGACCCAGTACTTC,CASSHPLDRVGTQYF
TRBV18,TRBJ2-4,.,.,TGTGCCAGCTCACACCTACCTCGGGCCGCGGGCGCCAAAAACATTCAGTACTTC,CASSHLPRAAGAKNIQYF
TRBV5-4,TRBJ2-5,.,TRBD1,TGTGCCAGCAGCTTGATGTGGACAGGCCAAGAGACCCAGTACTTC,CASSLMWTGQETQYF
TRBV2,TRBJ1-2,.,.,TGTGCCAGCAGTCCCTTGGGGGCCTATGGCTACACCTTC,CASSPLGAYGYTF
TRBV5-6,TRBJ1-2,.,TRBD1,TGTGCCAGCAGCTTGGGGACAGGGGACTATGGCTACACCTTC,CASSLGTGDYGYTF
TRBV3-1/TRBV3-2,TRBJ2-5,.,TRBD2,TGTGCCAGCAGCCAAGGCCTAGCGGGGGGGCCGGAGACCCAGTACTTC,CASSQGLAGGPETQYF
TRBV25-1,TRBJ2-2,once,TRBD2,TGTGCCAGCAGTGAAGGACTCGCGGGGGGGCGAGAGTTCGGGGAGCTGTTTTTT,CASSEGLAGGREFGELFF
TRBV5-1,TRBJ1-6,.,TRBD1,TGCGCCAGCAGCTTGGGACAGGGGGATAGAAATTCACCCCTCCACTTT,CASSLGQGDRNSPLHF
TRBV5-6,TRBJ1-6,.,TRBD1,TGTGCCAGCAGCCCGGACAGGCGGTATAATTCACCCCTCCACTTT,CASSPDRRYNSPLHF
TRBV24-1,TRBJ2-7,.,TRBD1,TGTGCCACCAGTGACCCGGCAGGGACAGCCTACGAGCAGTACTTC,CATSDPAGTAYEQYF
TRBV5-1,TRBJ1-1,.,TRBD1,TGCGCCAGCAGCTTGGGGTCCGGACAGGGGGCTAACACTGAAGCTTTCTTT,CASSLGSGQGANTEAFF
TRBV5-6,TRBJ2-7,.,.,TGTGCCAGCAGCCAAAATTCTTTTGGCAGGGTGTACGAGCAGTACTTC,CASSQNSFGRVYEQYF
TRBV11-1,TRBJ1-1,.,.,TGTGCCAGCAGCCAATTTGGGACTGACCTTAACACTGAAGCTTTCTTT,CASSQFGTDLNTEAFF
TRBV28,TRBJ1-5,.,.,TGTGCCAGCAGTTTATCGGTTTTCAATCAGCCCCAGCATTTT,CASSLSVFNQPQHF
TRBV3-1/TRBV3-2,TRBJ2-1,.,TRBD2,TGTGCCAGCAGCCAAGACCCAGCGGGGTACGAGTTCTTC,CASSQDPAGYEFF
TRBV6-2/TRBV6-3,TRBJ2-7,.,.,TGTGCCAGCAGTTCCCTCGCGAGGGAGCGGAGAGACTTC,CASSSLARERRDF